A selection of T cell receptor beta chains follows, all from one sample in a study of T cell responses to AZD1222 COVID-19 vaccine. TCRdb keeps only in-frame clones here, not all; method: immunoSEQ multiplex PCR. The table records 120,000 or so clones, around 92% of them present only once. Sequenced here: peripheral blood, sampled on day 0 of AZD1222 vaccination. These receptors were obtained from an adult in good health. Both conserved end residues are part of each CDR3. The D gene is left open where the match is weak. Size is stated for part of the rows, as once, few or many counts, or as a class when the clone is expanded.

d_gene | j_gene | v_gene | abundance | CDR3nt | CDR3aa
NA | TRBJ1-2 | TRBV12-3/TRBV12-4 | NA | TGTGCCAGCACCGCAGGGTACTCTGGCTACACCTTC | CASTAGYSGYTF
NA | TRBJ1-2 | TRBV6-5 | NA | TGTGCCAGCAGTTATTCCGACAGGCCGACCTATGGCTACACCTTC | CASSYSDRPTYGYTF
NA | TRBJ2-1 | TRBV10-3 | NA | TGTGCCATCAGTGAAGGTGGCTACAATGAGCAGTTCTTC | CAISEGGYNEQFF
NA | TRBJ2-7 | TRBV28 | NA | TGTGCCAGCAGTTTTACCAACTCCTACGAGCAGTACTTC | CASSFTNSYEQYF
TRBD1 | TRBJ2-7 | TRBV29-1 | NA | TGCAGCGTCGACAGGGGCTACGAGCAGTACTTC | CSVDRGYEQYF
TRBD2 | TRBJ2-7 | TRBV9 | NA | TGTGCCAGCAGCCCGTCTCTACTAGCGGGGACCTACGAGCAGTACTTC | CASSPSLLAGTYEQYF
NA | TRBJ2-3 | TRBV5-1 | once | TGCGCCAGCAGCCAGCAGGAACCTAGCACAGATACGCAGTATTTT | CASSQQEPSTDTQYF
NA | TRBJ1-1 | TRBV3-1/TRBV3-2 | once | TGTGCCAGCAGCCAAGTTGCAGGGACTGAAGCTTTCTTT | CASSQVAGTEAFF
NA | TRBJ1-4 | TRBV19 | few | TGTGCCAGTAATGACTTGCGAAATGAAAAACTGTTTTTT | CASNDLRNEKLFF
TRBD1 | TRBJ2-6 | TRBV6-6 | NA | TGTGCCAGCAGTCCGGACAGGGGGCTCTCTGGGGCCAACGTCCTGACTTTC | CASSPDRGLSGANVLTF
NA | TRBJ1-1 | TRBV19 | once | TGTGCTTCCTCCTGGGGGGGCACTGAAGCTTTCTTT | CASSWGGTEAFF
NA | TRBJ1-2 | TRBV10-3 | NA | TGTGCCATCAGTGAGTCAGGGGGTGTAGGTGGCTACACCTTC | CAISESGGVGGYTF
NA | TRBJ2-1 | TRBV4-1 | NA | TGCGCCAGCAGCGCCAGCGATTACTCCTACAATGAGCAGTTCTTC | CASSASDYSYNEQFF
TRBD1 | TRBJ1-5 | TRBV2 | NA | TGTGCCAGCAGTGGGGACAGGGTCGGAAATCAGCCCCAGCATTTT | CASSGDRVGNQPQHF
TRBD2 | TRBJ2-7 | TRBV11-3 | NA | TGTGCCAGCAGCGAAACATATAGCGGGAGGTCCGCCGAGCAGTACTTC | CASSETYSGRSAEQYF
TRBD2 | TRBJ2-7 | TRBV18 | NA | TGTGCCAGCTCACTTACCGGGACTAGATCCTACGAGCAGTACTTC | CASSLTGTRSYEQYF
NA | TRBJ2-1 | TRBV12-3/TRBV12-4 | NA | TGTGCCAGCAACCTTGGTATACTCGGTGAGCAGTTCTTC | CASNLGILGEQFF
TRBD1 | TRBJ2-7 | TRBV2 | few | TGTGCCAGCAGGCCCGAACAGGGGACCCCCTTCTACGAGCAGTACTTC | CASRPEQGTPFYEQYF
TRBD1 | TRBJ2-2 | TRBV19 | NA | TGTGCCAGTGTAAGGGGGCAGGGGACCGGGGAGCTGTTTTTT | CASVRGQGTGELFF
NA | TRBJ2-7 | TRBV19 | NA | TGTGCCAGTAGTCCCCCGGAGTGGGGAAACCTCTACGAGCAGTACTTC | CASSPPEWGNLYEQYF
TRBD1 | TRBJ2-3 | TRBV5-1 | once | TGCGCCAGCAGCTTGGCCGGCAGGGGGCTTGGAGATACGCAGTATTTT | CASSLAGRGLGDTQYF
NA | TRBJ2-2 | TRBV5-8 | NA | TGTGCCAGCAACACCGGGGAGCTGTTTTTT | CASNTGELFF
NA | TRBJ1-2 | TRBV24-1 | NA | TGTGCCACCAGAATCAGATTCTCGGCAAACGCTAACTATGGCTACACCTTC | CATRIRFSANANYGYTF
NA | TRBJ2-7 | TRBV12-3/TRBV12-4 | NA | TGTGCCAGCAGCTTGGACGGGGTGGATGAGCAGTACTTC | CASSLDGVDEQYF
NA | TRBJ1-1 | TRBV14 | NA | TGTGCCAGCAGCCTTCTCAGAGGGGACGGAGACACTGAAGCTTTCTTT | CASSLLRGDGDTEAFF
TRBD1 | TRBJ2-2 | TRBV13 | NA | TGTGCCAGCAGCTTAGGGGGCAGGGGGAGCACCGGGGAGCTGTTTTTT | CASSLGGRGSTGELFF
TRBD2 | TRBJ2-1 | TRBV13 | NA | TGTGTCAGCGGGGCGTCGCTAGCGGGAAAGGGTGAGCAGTTCTTC | CVSGASLAGKGEQFF
NA | TRBJ1-2 | TRBV20-1 | NA | TGCAGTGCTAAGGGGCCCCATGGCTACACCTTC | CSAKGPHGYTF
TRBD1 | TRBJ2-5 | TRBV7-9 | NA | TGTGCCAGCAGAACCCCAGACAGGGCTGAAGAGACCCAGTACTTC | CASRTPDRAEETQYF
TRBD1 | TRBJ2-7 | TRBV5-4 | NA | TGTGCCAGCAGCCCACGACAGGGCCATTCCTACGAGCAGTACTTC | CASSPRQGHSYEQYF
TRBD2 | TRBJ2-3 | TRBV2 | NA | TGTGCCAGCAGAGATAGACTAGCGGGAGCTGGGGATACGCAGTATTTT | CASRDRLAGAGDTQYF
NA | TRBJ1-2 | TRBV5-4 | NA | TGTGCCAGCAGCTTGGGGATAGGGTCAGACTATGGCTACACCTTC | CASSLGIGSDYGYTF
NA | TRBJ2-7 | TRBV10-3 | NA | TGTGCCATCAGTGAGTCGGAATCCGGGAGTCAGTACTTC | CAISESESGSQYF
NA | TRBJ1-5 | TRBV3-1/TRBV3-2 | few | TGTGCCAGCAGCCAAGTAGGCGGGTTGAATCAGCCCCAGCATTTT | CASSQVGGLNQPQHF
NA | TRBJ1-2 | TRBV6-5 | few | TGTGCCAGCAGCACGGGGGGGGCAGGAGGCTACACCTTC | CASSTGGAGGYTF
NA | TRBJ1-2 | TRBV7-8 | NA | TGTGCCAGCAGCTTAGGGCAGGGGTTTGGCGGCTACACCTTC | CASSLGQGFGGYTF
TRBD2 | TRBJ2-5 | TRBV27 | NA | TGTGCCAGCAGGGTCCGAGCGGGAGGTACGACCCAGTACTTC | CASRVRAGGTTQYF
TRBD2 | TRBJ2-5 | TRBV6-5 | NA | TGTGCCAGCAGTCCTAGCGGGATGGGGGAGACCCAGTACTTC | CASSPSGMGETQYF
NA | TRBJ2-1 | TRBV7-3 | NA | TGTGCCAGCAGCTTACTCCCGGGAATACCCTACAATGAGCAGTTCTTC | CASSLLPGIPYNEQFF
TRBD2 | TRBJ2-3 | TRBV6-1 | NA | TGTGCCAGCAGTGAAGCTGCGGGGGGCGCAGTTACGCAGTATTTT | CASSEAAGGAVTQYF
NA | TRBJ1-2 | TRBV29-1 | NA | TGCAGCGCGGGGGACCCGTGGGGCTACACCTTC | CSAGDPWGYTF
TRBD1 | TRBJ1-4 | TRBV27 | NA | TGTGCCAGCAGTGCACAGGGGGCAACTAATGAAAAACTGTTTTTT | CASSAQGATNEKLFF
NA | TRBJ2-7 | TRBV6-5 | few | TGTGCCAGCAGAGGACGTCCCACCTACGAGCAGTACTTC | CASRGRPTYEQYF
NA | TRBJ2-5 | TRBV30 | few | TGTGCCTGGAGTGTCCCGAGGGACCCTCTCGCAACCCAGTACTTC | CAWSVPRDPLATQYF
NA | TRBJ1-1 | TRBV30 | NA | TGTGCCGGGGTCGAGGGGACCAACACTGAAGCTTTCTTT | CAGVEGTNTEAFF
NA | TRBJ1-1 | TRBV28 | NA | TGTGCCAGCAGTTCCCACCTGGAATGGTTGAACACTGAAGCTTTCTTT | CASSSHLEWLNTEAFF
NA | TRBJ2-1 | TRBV27 | NA | TGTGCCAGCCGGCCGGAGCGGCCCTACAATGAGCAGTTCTTC | CASRPERPYNEQFF
NA | TRBJ2-7 | TRBV28 | NA | TGTGCCAGCAGTTTAGTCGCTCCGGGACAAGCCTACGAGCAGTACTTC | CASSLVAPGQAYEQYF
NA | TRBJ1-1 | TRBV10-2 | NA | TGCGCCAGCAGGCCGACAGGAGAGAACACTGAAGCTTTCTTT | CASRPTGENTEAFF
NA | TRBJ2-4 | TRBV18 | NA | TGTGCCAGCTCACCTAGGGGGTCGCAGGGAAAAAACATTCAGTACTTC | CASSPRGSQGKNIQYF
NA | TRBJ2-1 | TRBV28 | NA | TGTGCCAGCAGGGCCGGGATCAGGAACAATGAGCAGTTCTTC | CASRAGIRNNEQFF
NA | TRBJ2-3 | TRBV27 | NA | TGTGCCAGCAGCGGTACTAGCTGGAGCACAGATACGCAGTATTTT | CASSGTSWSTDTQYF
NA | TRBJ1-6 | TRBV27 | NA | TGTGCCAGCAGTGCCTCAATACAGGTCTATAATTCACCCCTCCACTTT | CASSASIQVYNSPLHF
TRBD1 | TRBJ1-1 | TRBV5-4 | NA | TGTGCCAGCAGCTCCCGGGACAGGGAAGCAGCTTTCTTT | CASSSRDREAAFF
TRBD1 | TRBJ2-5 | TRBV15 | once | TGTGCCACCACCCGGGACAGGGGGCGAAGGACCCAGTACTTC | CATTRDRGRRTQYF
TRBD1 | TRBJ1-6 | TRBV14 | NA | TGTGCCAGCAGCCAAGTACAGGGGGGTTTTTCACCCCTCCACTTT | CASSQVQGGFSPLHF
NA | TRBJ1-3 | TRBV3-1/TRBV3-2 | once | TGTGCCAGCAGCCTTACTGGAAACACCATATATTTT | CASSLTGNTIYF
TRBD2 | TRBJ2-2 | TRBV7-6 | NA | TGTGCCAGCAGCCCCCGGGGACTAGCCACCGGGGAGCTGTTTTTT | CASSPRGLATGELFF
NA | TRBJ2-1 | TRBV11-1 | NA | TGTGCCAGCAGCTTAGGACCCAATGAGCAGTTCTTC | CASSLGPNEQFF
TRBD1 | TRBJ1-4 | TRBV19 | NA | TGTGCCAGTAGTATTAACGGACAGGGACCTAATGAAAAACTGTTTTTT | CASSINGQGPNEKLFF